This T cell receptor beta chain is from a study of cytomegalovirus exposure and HLA in healthy donors (dated by TCRdb to about 2017). Turning to the overall study: According to an earlier analysis of several hundred of the donors, roughly 180 million T cells yielded 100 million or so unique TCR beta sequences and approximately 280 Gb of sequence data. To predict cytomegalovirus infection status, the study brought together high-throughput TCR immunosequencing, statistical association of individual TCRs with disease status, and machine learning. Roughly five DR-DQ haplotypes were handled as single units for association and clustering because linkage in the cohort was strong. The study aimed to test whether signatures of past pathogen exposure could be identified by cataloging public T cell receptors. The study used immunosequencing to profile the T cell repertoires of approximately 630 subjects and linked those repertoires to cytomegalovirus serostatus. An earlier analysis of 587 of the donors applied high-throughput TCR beta sequencing to assess whether each TCR beta V gene segment acted as functional or pseudogenic. A later analysis re-analyzed previously published TCR beta repertoires from about 600 donors and added high-resolution HLA genotyping to study TCR occurrence patterns. A later genetic analysis used genome-wide SNP genotypes for about 65% of the roughly 670 donors, treating that subset as a discovery cohort. Every discovery cohort repertoire had been produced on one sequencing platform. Donor age, sex, ethnicity and CMV serostatus were compiled together with the repertoire data. HLA typing covered class I and class II loci at four-digit resolution. The later analysis used no new phenotypic data to find candidate immune exposures, relying instead on TCR beta sequences and their occurrence across donors. Typing coverage differed by locus: A, B, C, DRB1 and DQB1 were typed in roughly 620-630 donors, DQA1 in about 500, DPA1 in over 600, and DPB1 in just under 490. Besides the first cohort of roughly 640 subjects, a separate validation cohort made up of 120 different subjects was used. Among the roughly 370 genotyped donors, 75% to 90% belonged to the genetic ancestry cluster associated with self-reported Caucasian donors. On average, around 240,000 unique TCR beta nucleotide sequences were sequenced per donor among some 430 genotyped donors of the cohort, with about 19% of those sequences being non-productive. About 280 gigabases of sequencing data and around 80 million unique TCR sequences made up an early release that covered some 640 HLA-typed donors.

Taken from cysteine to phenylalanine, the CDR3 has 15 residues. This entry keeps only the CDR3 DNA: 45 bases, framed from base 1. Trimming leaves V shorter by 5 bases and J shorter by 4 bases, with the junction holding 7 bases beyond the gene matches. CDR1 SGHTA and CDR2 FQGTGA are derived from the germline V gene. In regard to this clone: Its antigen target is currently unknown. No much larger clone is present one base from it, and per-base qualities are unavailable.

What the work shows at the level of the full study, not this receptor alone: Strong co-occurrence of HLA alleles, especially DR and DQ, made assigning TCR associations to individual alleles difficult. A further reported finding was that TCR beta sequences accurately predicted the HLA-A and HLA-B alleles for most subjects in the first cohort. In a later analysis, most CMV-associated TCR beta chains were found to appear HLA-restricted, with HLA associations seemingly driven largely by CMV exposure. Some IMGT-functional V segments, including TRBV6-2 and TRBV6-3, could not be told apart with the 87-base-pair reads, so those segments were excluded. In an earlier analysis of some 640 of the donors, most TCR beta V segments were observed in productive rearrangements about 87% or about 30% of the time, broadly matching IMGT annotations. The presence/absence analyses assumed that sequencing depth was roughly uniform across donors, and that assumption may not be true. Linkage disequilibrium might explain the correlated functional status among segregating V segments, but an unknown experimental factor could not be ruled out. In a later genetic analysis, fewer N-insertions in productive TCRs were reported among donors in an Asian-associated ancestry cluster than the roughly 670-donor mean. The study listed around 160 TCR beta chains as associated with cytomegalovirus. In a later analysis, the rate of TCR association differed among HLA loci, with DRB1 alleles having the most associated TCRs and HLA-C alleles having the fewest. In a later analysis, HLA-associated TCR beta chains were found to be more clonally expanded and to have lower generation probabilities than equally common non-associated chains. The only immune exposure information available for the cohort was CMV serostatus. Most TCR sequences were seen in very few donors, while some public TCRs were found in many individuals. The authors suggested that the approach could potentially be generalized to other disease states and immunological phenotypes. In vitro tests confirmed that a few of the cytomegalovirus-associated TCR beta chains recognize cytomegalovirus antigens. A cluster of highly shared sequence variants was judged likely to represent a technical artifact of the sequencing pipeline. Some 16 rarely observed V segments, including chromosome 9 orphons, were excluded from the earlier analysis of several hundred of the donors because counts were too low. Because HLA typing was unavailable for some donors at each locus, only the typed subset was used in association tests. According to a later analysis, parvovirus B19, influenza, CMV and Epstein-Barr virus appeared linked to several top co-occurrence clusters. Cytomegalovirus status was reported to be diagnosed by the classifier with high specificity and sensitivity in both the original and validation cohorts. In this cohort, only TCR beta chains were sequenced, and detectable features were limited by the absence of alpha or paired-chain data. An association between a missense DCLRE1C variant and V-gene and J-gene trimming of TCR beta chains was found in a later genetic analysis and replicated in an independent cohort. In a later analysis, 16,951 TCR beta sequences were associated with specific HLA alleles at a false discovery rate of 0.05.

Library creation used the immunoSEQ multiplex PCR assay. The multiplex PCR relied on a mix of 60 forward primers for TCR Vbeta segments and 13 reverse primers for TCR Jbeta segments. Amplification of the CDR3 region of rearranged TCR beta genes was performed with a multiplex PCR assay on genomic DNA. On the Illumina HiSeq System, the amplified TCR beta libraries were sequenced as 87-base-pair reads. On the study's bioinformatics: Across the 700 or so repertoires, a later analysis counted approximately 83 million unique TCR beta chains, roughly 11 million of which were shared by at least two donors. To remove PCR and sequencing errors, raw reads were error-corrected and collapsed into unique sequences using a nearest-neighbor algorithm that merged closely related sequences. Alignment of CDR3 sequences to IMGT reference sequences was used to assign V, D and J gene segments. For a sequence to be retained, at least a six-nucleotide match to both a V gene segment and a J gene segment was required. A rearrangement counted as productive if the CDR3 had no stop codons and remained in frame with V and J, and every other rearrangement counted as non-productive. Following IMGT convention, CDR3 was defined as the stretch from the second conserved V-encoded cysteine up to the conserved J-encoded phenylalanine. The earlier analysis of around 640 of the donors excluded sequences that lacked an unambiguous match to a single V gene segment. An earlier analysis of a few hundred of the donors called V segments functional above 56.7% productive rearrangements and segregating when the between-donor standard deviation exceeded 5%. To diagnose cytomegalovirus status from the catalog of TCR beta chain sequences, a statistical classification framework was built. In a later analysis, V and J genes were assigned by comparing TCR nucleotide sequences against IMGT/GENE-DB human TR gene sequences. A later analysis assigned CDR3 sequences and most-parsimonious VDJ recombination scenarios with the TCRdist pipeline. In a later analysis, every TCR beta chain was defined by the combination of its CDR3 amino acid sequence and its V-gene family, and reads without a unique V-gene family were dropped. To address suspected cross-contamination and a sequencing artifact, a later analysis removed roughly 580 highly shared, low-generation-probability nucleotide sequences. In a later analysis, a clonal expansion index was calculated for each public chain from normalized within-repertoire ranks of inferred template counts. In a later analysis, generation probabilities were computed using a VDJ recombination model fitted to out-of-frame rearrangements, and the results were checked against IGoR. In a later analysis, hypergeometric tests were used to score TCR-TCR, TCR-HLA and TCR-CMV co-occurrence, with a repertoire-size bias correction applied to TCR pairs. In a later analysis, false discovery rates were estimated by permuting HLA or CMV assignments 20 times. In a later analysis, co-occurring TCRs were grouped with DBSCAN, and TCRdist sequence similarity was added when clustering was performed within HLA-allele-positive subsets. Repertoires with fewer than 30,000 or more than 120,000 public chains were left out of co-occurrence clustering, as were five repertoires with anomalous nucleotide sharing. TCRdb's version of the immuneACCESS table is confined to in-frame rearrangements and falls short of the full clone set. An unresolved V gene accounts for under half of the shortfall where checked; the remainder is of unknown origin. V, J and clone size are those of that table, while D and trimming were read from the DNA. The sample has tens of thousands of clones on record, around 80% of them singletons. The ten largest clones capture 2.5% to 3.5% of the sample.

In total, around 600 healthy bone marrow donors made up the cohort. At the time of sampling, all cohort members were nominally healthy, though unrecorded immune exposures were likely present. The donor tested CMV seronegative, placing the donor among the 350 or so seronegative members of the cohort. Each donor provided a peripheral blood sample, and peripheral blood mononuclear cells were used for TCR beta sequencing. Genomic DNA was extracted from the blood cell samples with the Qiagen DNeasy Blood Extraction Kit. The chain is assembled from TRBV7-3 and TRBJ2-3, with 9 bases matching TRBD2. Sequenced: PBMCs. The receptor's source is a young woman in good health and CMV-seronegative. Here the CDR3 is given as CASSPLSGRPDTQYF. The DNA reads TGTGCCAGCAGCCCCCTTAGCGGGAGACCAGATACGCAGTATTTT. Here the CDR3 is joined to the reference TRBV7-3 and TRBJ2-3 genes, and the full variable domain is: GAGVSQTPSNKVTEKGKYVELRCDPISGHTALYWYRQSLGQGPEFLIYFQGTGAADDSGLPNDRFFAVRPEGSVSTLKIQRTERGDSAVYLCASSPLSGRPDTQYFGPGTRLTVL.